Sequencing of this T cell receptor (beta chain) was carried out in a study of cytomegalovirus exposure and HLA in healthy donors. Study-wide points: Reported findings show TCR beta sequences accurately forecast HLA-A and HLA-B alleles in most subjects.

With V trimmed by 4 bases and J by 3 bases, 7 bases remained unmatched. CDR1 SGHRS and CDR2 YFSETQ come from the germline V gene. CDR3 size: 16 residues. About this clone itself: Antigen: not known.

PCR used 60 Vbeta primers and 13 Jbeta primers. Per the original data handling: An analysis performed later counted around 86 million unique TCR beta chains (roughly 10 million of them shared). TCRdb's table, derived via immunoSEQ multiplex PCR, lists solely in-frame clones and lacks some. That table is the source of V, J and clone size, and D and trimming were worked out from the DNA. The sample holds some 120,000 clones; approximately 8.7% are singletons and the top ten take 5.5%. The sequence was collected from a man between 40 and 49 years old in good health and CMV-seronegative. V is TRBV5-1 and J is TRBJ2-1, with TRBD1 matching 10 bases. The source material was PBMCs. The CDR3 loop is CASSRGRTGGYNEQFF. In DNA, the CDR3 is TGCGCCAGCAGCCGAGGACGGACAGGGGGCTACAATGAGCAGTTCTTC.